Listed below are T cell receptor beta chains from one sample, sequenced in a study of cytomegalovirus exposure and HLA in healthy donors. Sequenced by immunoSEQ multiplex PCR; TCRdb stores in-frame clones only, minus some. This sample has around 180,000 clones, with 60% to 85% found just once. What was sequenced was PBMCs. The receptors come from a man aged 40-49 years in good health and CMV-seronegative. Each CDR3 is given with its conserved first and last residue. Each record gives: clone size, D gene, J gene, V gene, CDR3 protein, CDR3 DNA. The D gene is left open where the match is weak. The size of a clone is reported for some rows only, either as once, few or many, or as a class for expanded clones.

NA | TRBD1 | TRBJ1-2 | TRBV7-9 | CASSHPFDRERYGYTF | TGTGCCAGCAGCCACCCCTTCGACAGGGAGAGGTACGGCTACACCTTC
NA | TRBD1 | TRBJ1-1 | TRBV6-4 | CASSETTGAGTEAFF | TGTGCCAGCAGTGAGACGACAGGGGCCGGCACTGAAGCTTTCTTT
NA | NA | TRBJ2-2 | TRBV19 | CASSGRDFTGELFF | TGTGCCAGTAGTGGCCGGGACTTCACCGGGGAGCTGTTTTTT
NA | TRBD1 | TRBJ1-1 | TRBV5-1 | CASSADRVGTEAFF | TGCGCCAGCAGCGCGGACAGGGTCGGCACTGAAGCTTTCTTT
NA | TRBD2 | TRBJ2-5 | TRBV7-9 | CASSPRRGDTTRETQYF | TGTGCCAGCAGCCCCCGGCGGGGGGACACCACACGGGAGACCCAGTACTTC
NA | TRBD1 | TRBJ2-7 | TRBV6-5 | CASSYADRGSYEQYF | TGTGCCAGCAGTTACGCCGACAGGGGCTCCTACGAGCAGTACTTC
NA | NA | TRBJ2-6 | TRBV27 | CASSFLSRGMAGANVLTF | TGTGCCAGCAGTTTTTTAAGCAGGGGCATGGCTGGGGCCAACGTCCTGACTTTC
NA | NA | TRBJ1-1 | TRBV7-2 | CASSPGGGRGAFF | TGTGCCAGCAGCCCGGGGGGTGGCAGGGGAGCTTTCTTT
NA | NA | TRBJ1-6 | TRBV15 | CATTKGRNSPLHF | TGTGCCACCACCAAGGGGCGGAATTCACCCCTCCACTTT
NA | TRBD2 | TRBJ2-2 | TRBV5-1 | CASSLAGEGTGELFF | TGCGCCAGCAGCTTAGCGGGAGAAGGCACCGGGGAGCTGTTTTTT
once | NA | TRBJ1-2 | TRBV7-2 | CASSLDGGRINTF | TGTGCCAGCAGCTTAGACGGGGGGCGGATCAACACCTTC
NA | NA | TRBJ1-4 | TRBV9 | CASSVGQLGRARNEKLFF | TGTGCCAGCAGCGTAGGGCAATTGGGGCGCGCAAGAAATGAAAAACTGTTTTTT
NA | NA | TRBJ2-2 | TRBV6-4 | CASSPSAGENTGELFF | TGTGCCAGCAGCCCATCGGCAGGGGAGAACACCGGGGAGCTGTTTTTT
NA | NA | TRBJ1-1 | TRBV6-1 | CASSEGNTRAFF | TGTGCCAGCAGTGAAGGAAACACCCGAGCTTTCTTT
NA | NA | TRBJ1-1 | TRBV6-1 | CASSDEGVVAFF | TGTGCCAGCAGTGATGAGGGGGTCGTAGCTTTCTTT
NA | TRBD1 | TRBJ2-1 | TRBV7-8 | CASSFQGASSLNEQFF | TGTGCCAGCAGCTTCCAGGGGGCGAGTTCGTTAAATGAGCAGTTCTTC
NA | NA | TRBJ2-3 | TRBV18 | CASSLTDTQYF | TGTGCCAGCTCCCTCACAGATACGCAGTATTTT
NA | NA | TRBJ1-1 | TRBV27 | CASSLYPVVNTEAFF | TGTGCCAGCAGTTTGTATCCCGTTGTGAACACTGAAGCTTTCTTT
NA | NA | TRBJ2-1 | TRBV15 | CATSRGKGANEQFF | TGTGCCACCAGCCGGGGGAAGGGGGCGAATGAGCAGTTCTTC
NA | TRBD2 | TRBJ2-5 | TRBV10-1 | CASSESLAGGTETQYF | TGCGCCAGCAGTGAGTCTCTAGCGGGGGGCACAGAGACCCAGTACTTC
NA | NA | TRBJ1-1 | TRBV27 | CASSLGQPLNTEAFF | TGTGCCAGCAGTTTAGGACAGCCCCTGAACACTGAAGCTTTCTTT
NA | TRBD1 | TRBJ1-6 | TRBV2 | CASTEQGYDNSPLHF | TGTGCCAGCACCGAACAGGGGTACGATAATTCACCCCTCCACTTT
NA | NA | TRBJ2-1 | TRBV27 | CASSLLGPRSYNEQFF | TGTGCCAGCAGTTTATTAGGCCCTAGATCCTACAATGAGCAGTTCTTC
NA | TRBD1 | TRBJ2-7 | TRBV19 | CASKGAGSPRGEQYF | TGTGCCAGTAAGGGGGCGGGCTCCCCTCGGGGCGAGCAGTACTTC
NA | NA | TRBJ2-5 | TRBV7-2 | CASSLVGQGGETQYF | TGTGCCAGCAGCTTAGTAGGGCAGGGGGGAGAGACCCAGTACTTC
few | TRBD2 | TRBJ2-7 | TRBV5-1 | CASSLGASGRGEQYF | TGCGCCAGCAGCTTGGGAGCTAGCGGGAGAGGCGAGCAGTACTTC
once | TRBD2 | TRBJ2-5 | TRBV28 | CASSLWTSGREETQYF | TGTGCCAGCAGTTTATGGACTAGCGGGAGGGAGGAGACCCAGTACTTC
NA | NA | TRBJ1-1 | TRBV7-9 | CASSRRQVTEAFF | TGTGCCAGCAGCCGACGGCAGGTCACTGAAGCTTTCTTT
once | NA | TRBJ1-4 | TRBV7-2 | CASSPRTATNEKLFF | TGTGCCAGCAGCCCCCGGACAGCAACTAATGAAAAACTGTTTTTT
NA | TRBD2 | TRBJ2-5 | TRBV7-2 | CASSLASGGQETQYF | TGTGCCAGCAGCTTAGCCAGCGGGGGACAAGAGACCCAGTACTTC
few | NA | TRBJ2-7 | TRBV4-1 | CASSPRQLARGTSSYEQYF | TGCGCCAGCAGCCCCAGGCAGCTAGCGAGAGGGACCAGCTCCTACGAGCAGTACTTC
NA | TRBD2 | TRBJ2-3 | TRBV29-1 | CSVEGAGGITDTQYF | TGCAGCGTTGAAGGAGCGGGAGGGATCACAGATACGCAGTATTTT
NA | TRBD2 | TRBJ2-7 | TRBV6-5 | CASSLGSGGDGYEQYF | TGTGCCAGCAGTTTAGGGAGCGGGGGGGATGGCTACGAGCAGTACTTC
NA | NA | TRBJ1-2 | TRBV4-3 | CASSQETGRVTTNYGYTF | TGCGCCAGCAGCCAAGAGACGGGCAGGGTAACCACTAACTATGGCTACACCTTC
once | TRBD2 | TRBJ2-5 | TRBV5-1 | CASSPQPSGQETQYF | TGCGCCAGCAGCCCCCAGCCTAGCGGCCAAGAGACCCAGTACTTC
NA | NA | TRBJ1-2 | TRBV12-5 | CASGLVLQGSTTF | TGTGCTAGTGGTTTGGTACTGCAGGGTTCAACCACCTTC
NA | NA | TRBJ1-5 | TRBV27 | CASSLSGGQPQHF | TGTGCCAGCAGTTTATCAGGGGGTCAGCCCCAGCATTTT
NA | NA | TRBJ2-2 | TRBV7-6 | CASSLDLRTGELFF | TGTGCCAGCAGCTTAGATTTACGGACCGGGGAGCTGTTTTTT
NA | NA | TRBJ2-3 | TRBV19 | CASSMTVRLDTQYF | TGTGCCAGTAGTATGACAGTCCGTTTGGATACGCAGTATTTT
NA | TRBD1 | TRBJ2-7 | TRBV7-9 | CASSLGQGMHEQYF | TGTGCCAGCAGCCTCGGACAGGGTATGCACGAGCAGTACTTC
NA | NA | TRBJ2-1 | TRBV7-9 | CASSARATNFGDEQFF | TGTGCCAGCAGCGCCAGGGCGACGAATTTCGGCGATGAGCAGTTCTTC
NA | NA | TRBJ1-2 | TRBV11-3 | CASSFLSQGHEGYTF | TGTGCCAGCAGCTTCCTCTCCCAGGGCCACGAAGGCTACACCTTC
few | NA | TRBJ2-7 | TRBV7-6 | CASSLFREYEQYF | TGTGCCAGCAGCTTATTCAGGGAATACGAGCAGTACTTC
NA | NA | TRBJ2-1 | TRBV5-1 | CASSLARNEQFF | TGCGCCAGCAGCTTGGCCCGCAATGAGCAGTTCTTC
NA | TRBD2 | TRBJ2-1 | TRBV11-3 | CASGWGGSSYNEQFF | TGTGCCAGCGGGTGGGGCGGGAGCTCCTACAATGAGCAGTTCTTC
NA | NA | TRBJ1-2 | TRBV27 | CASSFSRAPLSDGYTF | TGTGCCAGCAGTTTCTCGAGGGCCCCGCTCTCCGATGGCTACACCTTC
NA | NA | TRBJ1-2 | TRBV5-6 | CASRQPGKSGYTF | TGTGCCAGCCGGCAGCCAGGCAAAAGCGGCTACACCTTC
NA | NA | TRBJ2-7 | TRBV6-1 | CASSTGTKVYEQYF | TGTGCCAGCAGCACCGGGACAAAAGTCTACGAGCAGTACTTC
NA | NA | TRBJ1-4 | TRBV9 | CASSSPGDLTSEKLFF | TGTGCCAGCAGCTCCCCCGGGGATCTGACTAGTGAAAAACTGTTTTTT
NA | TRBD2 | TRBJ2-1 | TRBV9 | CASSVNGGGYNEQFF | TGTGCCAGCAGCGTAAACGGGGGGGGCTACAATGAGCAGTTCTTC
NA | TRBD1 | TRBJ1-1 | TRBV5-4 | CASKIDRGGRGEAFF | TGTGCCAGCAAGATAGACAGGGGGGGACGCGGTGAAGCTTTCTTT
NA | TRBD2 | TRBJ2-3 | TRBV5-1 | CASSQTIAGGPPDTQYF | TGCGCCAGCAGCCAAACTATAGCGGGGGGGCCTCCAGATACGCAGTATTTT
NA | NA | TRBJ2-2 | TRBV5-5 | CASSLGGRSTGELFF | TGTGCCAGCAGCTTGGGAGGGAGGAGTACCGGGGAGCTGTTTTTT
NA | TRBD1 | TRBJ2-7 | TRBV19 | CASSIPGGSAVYEQYF | TGTGCCAGTAGTATTCCAGGGGGTAGCGCGGTCTACGAGCAGTACTTC